Each of the 30 T cell receptor beta chains below was sequenced from the same sample in a study of blood T cell repertoires in COVID-19. Produced via immunoSEQ multiplex PCR; TCRdb's table is partial and in-frame only. The sample carries over 200,000 clones, 85% to 90% recorded once. Sequences were obtained from peripheral blood. Source of these receptors: a woman aged 55-75 years with acute or convalescent COVID-19.

The gene calls are TRBV7-9 and TRBJ2-7, with D possibly matching TRBD2 (6 bases). The germline V and J ends were trimmed by 8 bases and 3 bases, with 14 bases remaining between them. Germline V gene lookup returns CDR1 SEHNR and CDR2 FQNEAQ (reference sequence). CDR3 length: 13 residues. This CDR3 reads CASHVSGNYEQYF. The DNA for the CDR3 is TGTGCCAGCCATGTTAGCGGTAACTACGAGCAGTACTTC.

The chain combines TRBV19 with TRBJ1-5, with 7 bases aligning to TRBD1. The ends lost 6 bases at V and 1 base at J; junction bases unmatched: 9. CDR3 size: 16 residues. The V gene's germline CDR1 is LNHDA and CDR2 SQIVND (reference sequence). CDR3 sequence: CASSPYRQGSNQPQHF. The CDR3 region has the DNA TGTGCCAGTAGCCCTTATCGACAGGGCAGCAATCAGCCCCAGCATTTT.

The CDR3 loop reads CASSPDRLLNQPQHF. The CDR3 DNA sequence: TGTGCCAGCAGCCCGGACAGGCTCCTCAATCAGCCCCAGCATTTT. The chain recombines TRBV27 with TRBJ1-5; 7 bases match TRBD1. The V gene end was trimmed by 6 bases and the J gene end by 3 bases; junction bases not matched to a gene: 8. The CDR3 spans 15 residues. Germline V gene sequence: CDR1 MNHEY, CDR2 SMNVEV (reference sequence).

The chain carries TRBV7-2 and TRBJ2-3; TRBD1 might be the D (5 bases). V lost 5 bases to trimming and J lost 0 bases, with 15 bases between them. There are 16 residues in the CDR3. Germline V lookup: CDR1 SGHTA, CDR2 FQGNSA. This CDR3 is CASSAPGSLSTDTQYF. CDR3 coding DNA: TGTGCCAGCAGCGCCCCAGGGTCGCTAAGCACAGATACGCAGTATTTT. The full variable domain, completed using reference TRBV7-2 and TRBJ2-3, is GAGVSQSPSNKVTEKGKDVELRCDPISGHTALYWYRQSLGQGLEFLIYFQGNSAPDKSGLPSDRFSAERTGGSVSTLTIQRTQQEDSAVYLCASSAPGSLSTDTQYFGPGTRLTVL.

The rearrangement joins TRBV18 to TRBJ1-1; D perhaps matches TRBD1 (5 bases). Trimming shortened V by 2 bases and J by 2 bases, and 9 bases separated the two germline ends. Germline-derived CDR1 and CDR2 are KGHSH and LQKENI. This CDR3 is 14 amino acids long. The CDR3 DNA sequence: TGTGCCAGCTCACCAAGTACAGGAAACACTGAAGCTTTCTTT. This codes for CASSPSTGNTEAFF.

The chain links TRBV5-8 to TRBJ1-5; D is perhaps TRBD1 (6 bases). This CDR3 comprises 13 residues. V was trimmed by 6 bases and J by 6 bases, leaving 13 bases between them. Germline CDR1 and CDR2: SGHTS and YDEGEE. The CDR3 region is CASNPQGFQPQHF. The CDR3 nucleotides read TGTGCCAGCAACCCACAGGGTTTTCAGCCCCAGCATTTT.

For the CDR3, the DNA is TGTGCCAGCAGCTTAGATCCCGGGGCTGGAAACACCATATATTTT. As protein: CASSLDPGAGNTIYF. The chain joins TRBV7-9 to TRBJ1-3; D ambiguous. Looked up from germline, CDR1 is SEHNR and CDR2 is FQNEAQ (reference sequence). There are 15 residues in the CDR3. V shed 1 base and J shed 2 bases, with 9 bases lying between them.

This clone came up a few times. The V and J genes are TRBV5-1 and TRBJ2-7; 7 bases agree with TRBD1. The CDR3 length is 15 residues. V lost 3 bases, J lost 2 bases, and 8 bases stayed unmatched. Germline CDR1 SGHRS, CDR2 YFSETQ. CDR3 nucleotide sequence: TGCGCCAGCAGCTGGGAATACAGGGGTCCCTACGAGCAGTACTTC. Amino acid sequence: CASSWEYRGPYEQYF. The variable domain in full, completed from reference TRBV5-1 and TRBJ2-7, reads KAGVTQTPRYLIKTRGQQVTLSCSPISGHRSVSWYQQTPGQGLQFLFEYFSETQRNKGNFPGRFSGRQFSNSRSEMNVSTLELGDSALYLCASSWEYRGPYEQYFGPGTRLTVT.

The genes are TRBV4-3 and TRBJ1-3, with no clear D. Germline V gene lookup returns CDR1 LGHNA and CDR2 YSLEER. The CDR3 spans 16 residues. Trimming removed 0 bases from V and 4 bases from J, with 13 bases in between. CDR3 sequence: CASSQDRVGSGNTIYF. CDR3 in DNA: TGCGCCAGCAGCCAAGATCGCGTAGGGAGCGGAAACACCATATATTTT.

The rearrangement uses TRBV11-2 and TRBJ2-3; 12 positions agree with TRBD2. Germline-derived CDR1 and CDR2 are SGHAT and FQNNGV. The CDR3 has 16 residues. V shed 3 bases and J 6 bases; nucleotides not matched to a gene: 7. The CDR3 is CASSFETSGSGDTQYF. Written as DNA, the CDR3 is TGTGCCAGCAGCTTCGAGACTAGCGGGAGCGGGGATACGCAGTATTTT.

Of note for this clone: The sample has other DNA sequences that encode this CDR3 too. The chain combines TRBV18 with TRBJ1-3; perhaps TRBD1 as D (5 bases). This CDR3 has 14 amino acids. V lost 3 bases and J 1 base, leaving 7 bases between the germline ends. Germline loops: CDR1 KGHSH, CDR2 LQKENI. The CDR3 DNA reads TGTGCCAGCTCACCCCAGGGATCTGGAAACACCATATATTTT. Its protein product is CASSPQGSGNTIYF.

The V and J genes are TRBV19 and TRBJ1-5; 8 bases line up with TRBD1. CDR1 and CDR2 (germline): LNHDA, SQIVND (reference sequence). This CDR3 has 15 residues. V dropped 2 bases and J dropped 4; count of bases not matched to a gene: 4. The CDR3 region is CASSITGQVNQPQHF. The CDR3 bases are TGTGCCAGTAGTATAACGGGACAGGTTAATCAGCCCCAGCATTTT.

The chain recombines TRBV30 with TRBJ1-4; D is possibly TRBD1 (6 bases). The length of the CDR3 is 14 residues. The germline V and J ends were trimmed by 0 bases and 5 bases, with 10 bases remaining between them. Germline V gene lookup returns CDR1 GTSNPN and CDR2 SVGIG (reference sequence). CDR3 sequence reads: CAWSVYRVNEKLFF. The CDR3 DNA sequence: TGTGCCTGGAGTGTATACAGGGTGAATGAAAAACTGTTTTTT.

The chain couples TRBV6-5 to TRBJ2-7; D call uncertain. This CDR3 contains 12 residues. From germline, CDR1 is MNHEY and CDR2 SVGAGI. V lost 8 bases, J lost 3 bases, and 11 bases lay in between. In DNA, the CDR3 is TGTGCCAGCTCCAGGTACCTCTACGAGCAGTACTTC. Its translation: CASSRYLYEQYF.

As DNA, the CDR3 is TGTGCCAGCAGCCCGGGTCAGGGCCCAGGATATGGCTACACCTTC. Residues: CASSPGQGPGYGYTF. The chain recombines TRBV7-9 with TRBJ1-2; maybe TRBD1 (5 bases). Germline CDR1 is SEHNR and CDR2 is FQNEAQ (reference sequence). The length of the CDR3 is 15 residues. V was cut by 5 bases and J by 5 bases, with 18 bases left in between.

This chain links TRBV15 with TRBJ1-5; D is unresolved. Trimming left V 2 bases short and J 4 bases short, with 9 bases between. The CDR3 totals 14 residues. The germline gives CDR1 LNHNV, CDR2 YYDKDF (reference sequence). CDR3 DNA sequence: TGTGCCACCAGCAGACTAACGGAGAATCAGCCCCAGCATTTT. This encodes CATSRLTENQPQHF. The whole variable domain, remainder taken from reference TRBV15 and TRBJ1-5, is DAMVIQNPRYQVTQFGKPVTLSCSQTLNHNVMYWYQQKSSQAPKLLFHYYDKDFNNEADTPDNFQSRRPNTSFCFLDIRSPGLGDTAMYLCATSRLTENQPQHFGDGTRLSIL.

This chain uses TRBV3-1 (or the pseudogene TRBV3-2) with TRBJ2-7, with 7 bases identical to TRBD1. The CDR3 extends over 15 amino acids. Germline-derived CDR1 and CDR2 are LGHDT and YNNKEL (reference sequence). The V segment lost 1 base and the J segment 2 bases; nucleotides outside the gene matches: 5. Written as DNA, the CDR3 is TGTGCCAGCAGCCAAGGGCCGGGACAGCCCTACGAGCAGTACTTC. Protein sequence: CASSQGPGQPYEQYF.

J is TRBJ1-2 and V is TRBV30; 9 nucleotides align to TRBD1. The CDR3 sequence is 12 residues long. Germline CDR1 reads GTSNPN; CDR2 reads SVGIG (reference sequence). With V trimmed by 3 bases and J by 9 bases, 5 bases remained unmatched. The CDR3: CAWSRQGDRYTF. The CDR3 region has the DNA TGTGCCTGGAGCCGACAGGGGGATCGCTACACCTTC.

The chain couples TRBV4-1 to TRBJ2-1; TRBD1 matches 9 bases. Germline trimming cut 0 bases from V and 5 bases from J; bases unmatched to any gene: 11. Germline V gives CDR1 MGHRA, CDR2 YSYEKL. The CDR3 extends over 18 amino acids. This CDR3 reads CASSQEPPTGGLHNEQFF. The CDR3 region has the DNA TGCGCCAGCAGCCAAGAACCCCCGACAGGGGGTTTGCACAATGAGCAGTTCTTC.

The chain employs TRBV2 and TRBJ1-1; D might be TRBD1 (5 bases). Germline CDR1 and CDR2: SNHLY and FYNNEI. Between the trimmed V and J ends, which lost 9 bases and 2 bases, there was a span of 16 bases. CDR3 length: 14 residues. The CDR3 nucleotides are TGTGCCAGGATGACGCGACAGCTTAACACTGAAGCTTTCTTT. Translated, it gives CARMTRQLNTEAFF.

The V gene is TRBV18, the J gene TRBJ1-4, with D tentatively TRBD1 (6 bases). The V end was cut by 6 bases, the J end by 6 bases, with 14 bases between. The CDR3 contains 14 residues. Germline V gene sequence: CDR1 KGHSH, CDR2 LQKENI. Here the CDR3 DNA reads TGTGCCAGCTCTCAACAGGGTAGGGATGAAAAACTGTTTTTT. It specifies CASSQQGRDEKLFF.

CDR3: CASSLGQGTKNQPQHF. In nucleotides, the CDR3 is TGTGCCAGCAGCTTAGGGCAGGGGACTAAAAATCAGCCCCAGCATTTT. The chain has TRBV7-8 and TRBJ1-5; D is perhaps TRBD1 (6 bases). Trimming removed 1 base at V and 4 bases at J, with 14 bases between. Germline CDR1 SGHVS, CDR2 FQNEAQ. The CDR3 loop spans 16 amino acids.

This chain uses TRBV4-3 with TRBJ1-6; D uncertain. CDR3 size: 17 residues. With 1 base removed from V and 0 bases from J, the gap between germline ends came to 10 bases. Germline CDR1 reads LGHNA; CDR2 reads YSLEER. The CDR3 DNA reads as TGCGCCAGCAGCCAAGTAACGGGAAGCTCCTATAATTCACCCCTCCACTTT. This encodes CASSQVTGSSYNSPLHF.

The rearrangement joins TRBV11-2 to TRBJ2-1; 10 bases align to TRBD2. The length of the CDR3 is 16 residues. Germline trimming cut 3 bases from V and 6 bases from J; bases unmatched to any gene: 8. Germline loops: CDR1 SGHAT, CDR2 FQNNGV. In DNA, the CDR3 is TGTGCCAGCAGCTTTCCAGCGGGAGGGCCAGGCAATGAGCAGTTCTTC. Protein product: CASSFPAGGPGNEQFF.

This clone was seen a single time. The genes are TRBV5-1 and TRBJ1-2; 9 positions agree with TRBD1. The germline CDR1 and CDR2 sequences are SGHRS and YFSETQ. With 0 bases clipped from V and 5 bases from J, the junction kept 2 bases outside the gene matches. The CDR3 totals 14 residues. CDR3 residues: CASSLGDREYGYTF. Written as DNA, the CDR3 is TGCGCCAGCAGCTTGGGGGACAGGGAGTATGGCTACACCTTC.

The chain is built from TRBV4-3 and TRBJ2-1; 9 nucleotides match TRBD2. Looked up from germline, CDR1 is LGHNA and CDR2 is YSLEER. This CDR3 comprises 17 residues. V was clipped by 0 bases and J by 2 bases; unmatched bases: 5. The CDR3 DNA reads as TGCGCCAGCAGCCAAGAGGGCGGGAGGGCCGCCTACAATGAGCAGTTCTTC. This encodes CASSQEGGRAAYNEQFF.

The chain has TRBV15 and TRBJ1-1; D might be TRBD1 (5 bases). V shed 5 bases and J shed 1 base, with 11 bases lying between them. The length of the CDR3 is 14 residues. Germline V gene sequence: CDR1 LNHNV, CDR2 YYDKDF (reference sequence). CDR3 in DNA: TGTGCCACCAGCGTCCAGGGAGGGAACACTGAAGCTTTCTTT. As protein: CATSVQGGNTEAFF.

This clone occurred many times. V usage is TRBV4-2 and J usage is TRBJ1-1; 9 bases align to TRBD1. CDR3 length: 14 amino acids. The germline V gene has CDR1 LGHNA and CDR2 YNFKEQ. V dropped 3 bases and J dropped 3; count of bases not matched to a gene: 2. The CDR3, as DNA: TGTGCCAGCAGCCAGACAGGGGGGGACACTGAAGCTTTCTTT. It is translated as CASSQTGGDTEAFF.

This chain connects TRBV12-5 to TRBJ2-5, with 14 bases matching TRBD2. The CDR3 is made up of 15 amino acids. The trim removed 5 bases at V and 4 bases at J, leaving 3 bases unmatched. The germline CDR1 and CDR2 sequences are LGHNT and FRNRAP. The CDR3 here is CASGGLAGGRETQYF. In DNA, the CDR3 is TGTGCTAGTGGTGGACTAGCGGGGGGACGAGAGACCCAGTACTTC.

V gene TRBV28 combines with J gene TRBJ1-2, with 7 bases that match TRBD1. This CDR3 is 18 amino acids long. The germline gives CDR1 MDHEN, CDR2 SYDVKM. J lost 3 bases, V lost 7 bases, and 20 bases had no gene match. CDR3: CASTNGRGRGPLDYGYTF. The CDR3 DNA reads as TGTGCCAGCACCAACGGGAGGGGGCGCGGTCCCTTAGACTATGGCTACACCTTC.